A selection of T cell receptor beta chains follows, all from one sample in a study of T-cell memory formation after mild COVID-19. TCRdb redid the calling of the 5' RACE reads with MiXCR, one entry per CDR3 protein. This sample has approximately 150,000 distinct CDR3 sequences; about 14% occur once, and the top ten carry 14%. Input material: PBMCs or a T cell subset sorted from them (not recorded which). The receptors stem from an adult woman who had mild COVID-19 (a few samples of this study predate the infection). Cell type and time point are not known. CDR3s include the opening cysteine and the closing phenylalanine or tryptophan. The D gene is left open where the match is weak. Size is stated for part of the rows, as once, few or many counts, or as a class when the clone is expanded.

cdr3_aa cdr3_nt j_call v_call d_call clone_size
CASSTGALGYGYTF TGTGCCAGCAGCACAGGGGCCCTCGGCTATGGCTACACCTTC TRBJ1-2 TRBV14 TRBD1 few
CASSLESSGGTYEQYF TGTGCCAGCAGCTTAGAATCTAGCGGGGGAACCTACGAGCAGTACTTC TRBJ2-7 TRBV13 TRBD2 few
CASSPRVLGNGYTF TGTGCCAGCAGCCCCAGAGTGCTGGGGAATGGCTACACCTTC TRBJ1-2 TRBV7-9 NA NA
CASSFLGAGGSGEQYF TGTGCCAGCAGTTTCTTAGGGGCAGGGGGCTCCGGCGAGCAGTACTTC TRBJ2-7 TRBV12-3/TRBV12-4 TRBD1 few
CASRPGLTSTDTQYF TGTGCCAGCAGGCCGGGACTAACTAGCACAGATACGCAGTATTTT TRBJ2-3 TRBV12-3/TRBV12-4 TRBD2 NA
CASRETSGGFTGELFF TGTGCCAGCAGAGAAACTAGCGGGGGTTTTACCGGGGAGCTGTTTTTT TRBJ2-2 TRBV7-2 TRBD2 many
CASSEDLLLATSTDTQYF TGTGCCAGCAGTGAAGATCTGCTACTAGCGACTAGCACAGATACGCAGTATTTT TRBJ2-3 TRBV2 TRBD2 NA
CASSVQGSGSYEQYF TGTGCCAGCAGCGTACAGGGATCGGGATCCTACGAGCAGTACTTC TRBJ2-7 TRBV9 NA NA
CASSLRWGDEQFF TGTGCCAGCAGCTTAAGGTGGGGGGATGAGCAGTTCTTC TRBJ2-1 TRBV11-2 NA NA
CASSLGVRGNTDTQYF TGTGCCAGCAGCTTAGGTGTCAGGGGGAACACAGATACGCAGTATTTT TRBJ2-3 TRBV7-3 TRBD1 many
CASSSIGSEQYF TGTGCCAGCAGTTCTATTGGGAGCGAGCAGTACTTC TRBJ2-7 TRBV6-2/TRBV6-3 NA NA
CASSFPLDSQFF TGTGCCAGCAGCTTCCCACTGGACAGCCAGTTCTTC TRBJ2-1 TRBV7-9 NA few
CASSLGRYNQPQHF TGTGCCAGCTCTCTTGGCAGGTACAATCAGCCCCAGCATTTT TRBJ1-5 TRBV12-3/TRBV12-4 NA NA
CATRAGGQWEQFF TGTGCCACCCGGGCGGGGGGGCAGTGGGAGCAGTTCTTC TRBJ2-1 TRBV5-6 TRBD2 NA
CASTSGGSGMGIYF TGTGCCAGTACCAGCGGGGGGTCCGGAATGGGCATATATTTT TRBJ1-3 TRBV19 NA NA
CASSYGGSTDTQYF TGTGCCAGCAGTTACGGGGGAAGCACAGATACGCAGTATTTT TRBJ2-3 TRBV6-5 NA few
CSASWQGYGYTF TGCAGTGCTAGTTGGCAGGGCTATGGCTACACCTTC TRBJ1-2 TRBV20-1 NA many
CASRGGRQGGGDTQYF TGCGCCAGCAGGGGGGGGAGACAGGGAGGTGGAGATACGCAGTATTTT TRBJ2-3 TRBV4-1 NA few
CSVVGGSKETQYF TGCAGCGTTGTTGGGGGATCCAAAGAGACCCAGTACTTC TRBJ2-5 TRBV29-1 NA many
CASSPDRNNYGYTF TGTGCCAGCAGCCCCGACAGAAATAACTATGGCTACACCTTC TRBJ1-2 TRBV6-6 NA few
CASSMVSGIYYGYTF TGTGCCAGCAGTATGGTTTCGGGCATATACTATGGCTACACCTTC TRBJ1-2 TRBV27 NA many
CASSQVGSSYEQYF TGCGCCAGCAGCCAAGTGGGGAGCTCCTACGAGCAGTACTTC TRBJ2-7 TRBV4-1 NA few
CASRASGEYGQYF TGCGCCAGCAGAGCTAGCGGGGAGTACGGGCAGTACTTC TRBJ2-7 TRBV5-1 TRBD2 NA
CASSQEFGVFLGETQYF TGTGCCAGCAGCCAAGAATTCGGGGTCTTCTTAGGGGAGACCCAGTACTTC TRBJ2-5 TRBV4-2 NA NA
CASSPVDGGTEAFF TGCGCCAGCAGCCCAGTCGACGGTGGGACTGAAGCTTTCTTT TRBJ1-1 TRBV5-1 NA few
CASSFLPTDTQYF TGTGCCAGCAGTTTCCTCCCCACAGATACGCAGTATTTT TRBJ2-3 TRBV2 NA NA
CASSMMDSYEQYF TGCGCCAGCAGTATGATGGATAGCTACGAGCAGTACTTC TRBJ2-7 TRBV5-1 NA NA
CASSLGGAGEQYF TGTGCCAGCAGTCTGGGGGGGGCAGGGGAGCAGTACTTC TRBJ2-7 TRBV12-3/TRBV12-4 NA NA
CASSADGTVLTYEQYF TGTGCCAGCAGCGCCGACGGGACAGTCCTTACCTACGAGCAGTACTTC TRBJ2-7 TRBV7-6 TRBD1 few
CSARRGDYSYEQYF TGCAGTGCTAGAAGGGGGGACTATTCCTACGAGCAGTACTTC TRBJ2-7 TRBV20-1 NA NA
CASSQGGDSNQPQHF TGTGCCAGCAGCCAAGGAGGAGATAGCAATCAGCCCCAGCATTTT TRBJ1-5 TRBV4-2 NA NA
CAWSEGGRTDTQYF TGTGCCTGGAGCGAAGGAGGGAGAACAGATACGCAGTATTTT TRBJ2-3 TRBV30 NA few
CASSSRLAGRPGSYNEQFF TGTGCCAGCAGCTCCCGACTAGCGGGGCGCCCAGGATCCTACAATGAGCAGTTCTTC TRBJ2-1 TRBV5-6 TRBD2 few
CASSLGTGGGSPLHF TGTGCCAGCAGTCTAGGGACAGGAGGCGGTTCACCCCTCCACTTT TRBJ1-6 TRBV27 TRBD1 few
CASSLGADTGELFF TGTGCCAGCAGCTTAGGCGCCGACACCGGGGAGCTGTTTTTT TRBJ2-2 TRBV7-9 NA NA
CASSLTGADYGYTF TGTGCCAGCAGCTTAACAGGGGCAGACTATGGCTACACCTTC TRBJ1-2 TRBV11-2 TRBD1 few
CATSREASGGYEQYF TGTGCCACCAGCAGAGAGGCTAGCGGGGGCTACGAGCAGTACTTC TRBJ2-7 TRBV15 TRBD2 many
CASSPPSPSTDTQYF TGTGCCAGCTCACCACCGTCCCCCAGCACAGATACGCAGTATTTT TRBJ2-3 TRBV18 NA few
CSAILGTDEQFF TGCAGCGCGATCTTGGGGACGGATGAGCAGTTCTTC TRBJ2-1 TRBV29-1 NA few
CASSVDAGQETQYF TGTGCCAGCAGCGTAGACGCGGGGCAAGAGACCCAGTACTTC TRBJ2-5 TRBV9 NA few
CASSVGTGISYEQYF TGTGCCAGCAGCGTAGGCACAGGGATCTCCTACGAGCAGTACTTC TRBJ2-7 TRBV9 NA NA
CASSQEVAGGRYEQYF TGTGCCAGCAGCCAAGAAGTAGCGGGGGGGCGGTACGAGCAGTACTTC TRBJ2-7 TRBV14 TRBD2 NA
CASSGTGEDGYTF TGTGCCAGCAGTGGGACAGGAGAAGATGGCTACACCTTC TRBJ1-2 TRBV9 TRBD1 NA
CSARSRDSMAKNIQYF TGCAGTGCCAGATCCCGGGACAGTATGGCCAAAAACATTCAGTACTTC TRBJ2-4 TRBV20-1 TRBD1 NA
CASSPHTSYNEQFF TGTGCCAGCAGCCCCCACACCTCCTACAATGAGCAGTTCTTC TRBJ2-1 TRBV9 NA many
CASSPPPFGVYGYTF TGCGCCAGCAGCCCCCCCCCCTTCGGGGTCTATGGCTACACCTTC TRBJ1-2 TRBV5-1 NA few
CASSLSWGQPQHF TGTGCCAGCAGCTTGAGTTGGGGTCAGCCCCAGCATTTT TRBJ1-5 TRBV5-6 NA few
CATSWTGSGANVLTF TGTGCCACCAGTTGGACTGGATCTGGGGCCAACGTCCTGACTTTC TRBJ2-6 TRBV24-1 NA NA
CASSGQGRNQPQHF TGTGCCAGCAGTGGACAGGGAAGGAATCAGCCCCAGCATTTT TRBJ1-5 TRBV2 TRBD1 NA
CASSSFSLWNSPLHF TGTGCCAGCAGTTCCTTTAGCCTGTGGAATTCACCCCTCCACTTT TRBJ1-6 TRBV12-3/TRBV12-4 NA NA
CASSKQRGSGANVLTF TGCGCCAGCAGCAAGCAACGGGGCTCTGGGGCCAACGTCCTGACTTTC TRBJ2-6 TRBV4-3 NA many
CASSLYGGQTSYNEQFF TGTGCCAGCAGCTTGTATGGAGGCCAGACCTCCTACAATGAGCAGTTCTTC TRBJ2-1 TRBV5-6 NA few
CASSLRTSGAYNEQFF TGTGCCAGCAGCTTGAGGACTAGCGGGGCCTACAATGAGCAGTTCTTC TRBJ2-1 TRBV5-5 TRBD2 NA
CASSKRAYEQYF TGTGCCAGCAGCAAACGGGCCTACGAGCAGTACTTC TRBJ2-7 TRBV7-9 NA few
CASSVEPQPNTEAFF TGTGCCAGCAGCGTAGAGCCACAGCCGAACACTGAAGCTTTCTTT TRBJ1-1 TRBV9 NA NA